The rows below give T cell receptor beta chains drawn from one sample of a study of response to subunit inactivated influenza vaccine. TCRdb passed the RT-PCR reads through MiXCR, listing each CDR3 protein once. The table shows 700,000 to 900,000 distinct CDR3 sequences, with roughly 20% occurring only once. Here the sequenced sample was PBMCs from blood, taken approximately 5 days after vaccination. These receptors were collected from a man aged 45-65 years who received an inactivated influenza vaccine. Both conserved end residues are part of each CDR3. The D gene is left open where the match is weak. Not every row has a clone size; where given, it reads once, few, many or a size class.

TRBV6-1	TRBJ1-4	few	-	TGTGCCAGCAGGACGCGGACCGAGCATGAAAAACTGTTTTTT	CASRTRTEHEKLFF
TRBV7-9	TRBJ2-7	few	TRBD2	TGTGCCAGCATCGATAGCGGGAGGAGTGAGCAGTACTTC	CASIDSGRSEQYF
TRBV20-1	TRBJ2-7	-	TRBD2	TGCAGTGCTAGTATACGAGCGGGAGACACCTACGAGCAGTACTTC	CSASIRAGDTYEQYF
TRBV9	TRBJ1-1	-	-	TGTGCCAGCAGCGTTTCGATGGACCTCATGAACACTGAAGCTTTCTTT	CASSVSMDLMNTEAFF
TRBV12-3/TRBV12-4	TRBJ2-3	many	-	TGTGCCAGCAGTCCCCGGGGGGCGCGCACAGATACGCAGTATTTT	CASSPRGARTDTQYF
TRBV15	TRBJ2-7	-	-	TGTGCCACCAGAAGAGATCGATACTACGAGCAGTACTTC	CATRRDRYYEQYF
TRBV20-1	TRBJ1-2	-	-	TGCAGTGCTAGAGATAGGGGGGGGGCCGCCCCAGGCTACACCTTC	CSARDRGGAAPGYTF
TRBV9	TRBJ2-3	few	-	TGTGCCAGCAGCCCCGGGACCAACACAGATACGCAGTATTTT	CASSPGTNTDTQYF
TRBV12-3/TRBV12-4	TRBJ2-4	few	-	TGTGCCAGCAGTTTCTGGTCAAACATTCAGTACTTC	CASSFWSNIQYF
TRBV28	TRBJ2-1	-	TRBD1	TGTGCCAGCAGTTTATTGGGACAGGGCCCCTACAATGAGCAGTTCTTC	CASSLLGQGPYNEQFF
TRBV20-1	TRBJ1-2	-	-	TGCAGTGCTAGAGGGGCAGATGGGGGCTACACCTTC	CSARGADGGYTF
TRBV12-3/TRBV12-4	TRBJ2-7	-	TRBD2	TGTGCCAGCAGTCCGGGGGGGACCCACTACGAGCAGTACTTC	CASSPGGTHYEQYF
TRBV20-1	TRBJ2-7	few	-	TGCAGTGCTAGCCCCCGGGGGAGCTCCTACGAGCAGTACTTC	CSASPRGSSYEQYF
TRBV12-3/TRBV12-4	TRBJ1-5	-	-	TGTGCCAGCAGTTTTCGGGGACCGGGAGTCGGCAATCAGCCCCAGCATTTT	CASSFRGPGVGNQPQHF